These 30 T cell receptor beta chains were sequenced from one sample in a study of blood T cell repertoires in COVID-19. Sequencing used immunoSEQ multiplex PCR; TCRdb keeps in-frame clones, though not all of them. The data show about 160,000 clones, 93% seen once. Sequencing used peripheral blood. The source of these receptors is a woman aged 55-70 years with COVID-19, enrolled during active disease.

This chain joins TRBV5-4 and TRBJ1-5; no clear D. Germline V gives CDR1 SGHNT, CDR2 YYREEE (reference sequence). Trimming shortened V by 0 bases and J by 4 bases, and 5 bases separated the two germline ends. The CDR3 extends over 13 amino acids. CDR3 coding DNA: TGTGCCAGCAGCTTGGGGGAGAATCAGCCCCAGCATTTT. As protein: CASSLGENQPQHF.

The chain carries TRBV7-8 and TRBJ1-2; tentatively, D is TRBD1 (5 bases). The CDR3 has 15 amino acids. The germline V gene encodes CDR1 SGHVS and CDR2 FQNEAQ. V was pared by 2 bases and J by 8 bases, with 18 bases between. CDR3 nucleotides: TGTGCCAGCAGCTTATTTCCAGGGTCCGGAGAGGGCTACACCTTC. Translating it yields CASSLFPGSGEGYTF. The full variable domain, rest sourced from reference TRBV7-8 and TRBJ1-2, is GAGVSQSPRYKVAKRGQDVALRCDPISGHVSLFWYQQALGQGPEFLTYFQNEAQLDKSGLPSDRFFAERPEGSVSTLKIQRTQQEDSAVYLCASSLFPGSGEGYTFGSGTRLTVV.

V and J are TRBV5-1 and TRBJ2-7, with D maybe TRBD2 (6 bases). Trimming pared 0 bases from V and 7 bases from J, leaving 14 bases between. Germline assignment: CDR1 SGHRS and CDR2 YFSETQ. The length of the CDR3 is 14 residues. This CDR3 reads CASSLGPSRGEQYF. In nucleotides, the CDR3 is TGCGCCAGCAGCTTGGGACCTTCCCGGGGGGAGCAGTACTTC.

The chain uses TRBV9 and TRBJ1-1; 8 nucleotides match TRBD1. The CDR3 is 13 amino acids. V gave up 2 bases and J gave up 7 bases; unmatched junction bases: 4. Germline CDR1 SGDLS, CDR2 YYNGEE. CDR3: CASSVGQGNEAFF. DNA for the CDR3: TGTGCCAGCAGCGTCGGACAGGGAAATGAAGCTTTCTTT.

In this sample, this clone turned up once. This rearrangement joins TRBV27 to TRBJ2-1; D is ambiguous. Per the germline V gene, CDR1 is MNHEY and CDR2 is SMNVEV (reference sequence). CDR3 length: 13 residues. Trimming removed 3 bases at V and 5 bases at J, with 8 bases between. CDR3 in DNA: TGTGCCAGCAGTTTTGCGCGTGACAATGAGCAGTTCTTC. Its translation: CASSFARDNEQFF.

The rearrangement uses TRBV4-1 and TRBJ2-5, with 9 bases identical to TRBD1. This CDR3 has 14 residues. V was clipped by 5 bases and J by 4 bases; unmatched bases: 5. Germline lookup yields CDR1 MGHRA and CDR2 YSYEKL. Written as DNA, the CDR3 is TGCGCCAGCAGCTTGACAGGGGGACGAGAGACCCAGTACTTC. It is translated as CASSLTGGRETQYF.

The chain has TRBV6-5 and TRBJ1-1; the D gene is possibly TRBD1 (5 bases). Germline CDR1 and CDR2: MNHEY and SVGAGI. The CDR3 has 15 amino acids. V was cut by 6 bases and J by 1 base, with 15 bases left in between. Here the CDR3 DNA reads TGTGCCAGCAGACTTACCGGGACTTCGAACACTGAAGCTTTCTTT. Translated, it gives CASRLTGTSNTEAFF.

The V gene is TRBV6-5, the J gene TRBJ1-6, with D possibly being TRBD1 (6 bases). Per germline, CDR1 MNHEY and CDR2 SVGAGI. Trimming took off 7 bases at V and 8 bases at J, with 12 bases between the two ends. The CDR3 spans 13 residues. CDR3 coding DNA: TGTGCCAGCAAGAGGGGGGGTGATTCACCCCTCCACTTT. Translating gives CASKRGGDSPLHF.

This rearrangement joins TRBV6-5 to TRBJ1-2, with 9 positions matching TRBD1. This CDR3 has 15 amino acids. V shed 4 bases, J shed 10 bases, and the junction held 13 bases outside the gene matches. Per the germline V gene, CDR1 is MNHEY and CDR2 is SVGAGI. CDR3 DNA sequence: TGTGCCAGCAGTTCAACGGGACAGGGTCTGTCTGACTACACCTTC. This sequence encodes CASSSTGQGLSDYTF.

With regard to this clone: The junction shows a germline mismatch at one end, possibly a read error. This chain connects TRBV19 to TRBJ2-4; 7 bases are a match to TRBD2. This CDR3 region has 13 residues. Germline V gene lookup returns CDR1 LNHDA and CDR2 SQIVND (reference sequence). CDR3 residues: CASSIQLSSGVHF. The CDR3 DNA reads as TGTGCCAGTAGTATCCAGCTATCAAGCGGGGTACACTTC.

The genes are TRBV30 and TRBJ1-1; D not certain. This CDR3 region has 14 residues. The V and J ends lost 0 bases and 4 bases respectively, with 12 bases between them. From germline, CDR1 is GTSNPN and CDR2 SVGIG (reference sequence). The CDR3 DNA reads as TGTGCCTGGAGTGTGACCGTCGGGGTCACTGAAGCTTTCTTT. It encodes CAWSVTVGVTEAFF.

The CDR3 DNA follows: TGTGCCAGCAGCAAAGAATTGGCGGCTTACGAGCAGTACTTC. Translation gives CASSKELAAYEQYF. The gene calls are TRBV21-1 and TRBJ2-7; TRBD2 is the table's D call and was not checked against the DNA. TRBV21-1 is deemed a pseudogene. CDR3 size: 14 residues.

The CDR3 sequence: CASSQGPVNYGYTF. In nucleotides, the CDR3 is TGTGCCAGCAGCCAAGGTCCGGTTAACTATGGCTACACCTTC. The V and J genes are TRBV3-1 (or the pseudogene TRBV3-2) and TRBJ1-2; D remains unclear. Trimming pared 1 base from V and 1 base from J, leaving 7 bases between. The CDR3 has 14 residues. CDR1 is LGHDT, CDR2 YNNKEL, per germline (reference sequence).

This chain uses TRBV29-1 with TRBJ1-1, with 8 bases fitting TRBD1. V dropped 7 bases and J dropped 4; count of bases not matched to a gene: 2. Germline V gene lookup returns CDR1 SQVTM and CDR2 ANQGSEA. The CDR3 is made up of 11 amino acids. The CDR3, as DNA: TGCAGCGGAACAGGGGGCACTGAAGCTTTCTTT. The encoded protein is CSGTGGTEAFF.

The V call is TRBV18, the J call TRBJ1-1, with TRBD1 matching 9 bases. This CDR3 has 15 residues. J was trimmed by 4 bases and V by 6 bases; bases with no gene match: 9. The germline V gene has CDR1 KGHSH and CDR2 LQKENI. CDR3 nucleotides: TGTGCCAGCTCCCAAGGGACAGGGACGGGCACTGAAGCTTTCTTT. It encodes CASSQGTGTGTEAFF.

This sequence joins TRBV7-2 and TRBJ2-7; 12 nucleotides line up with TRBD1. Germline V gene lookup returns CDR1 SGHTA and CDR2 FQGNSA. After removal of 5 bases from V and 4 bases from J, the junction contained 9 bases not matched to a gene. This CDR3 has 16 amino acids. CDR3 sequence reads: CASSPTGTGGGYEQYF. The CDR3 DNA is TGTGCCAGCAGCCCGACCGGGACAGGGGGCGGTTACGAGCAGTACTTC.

The chain couples TRBV12-3 or TRBV12-4 to TRBJ1-6; possibly TRBD1 for D (5 bases). The CDR3 consists of 13 residues. Trimming stripped 5 bases from V and 5 bases from J, with 7 bases between. CDR3: CASSRQHNSPLHF. The CDR3 nucleotides read TGTGCCAGCAGTAGACAGCATAATTCACCCCTCCACTTT.

The rearrangement links TRBV11-2 to TRBJ1-1, with no clear D. Per the germline V gene, CDR1 is SGHAT and CDR2 is FQNNGV. V was trimmed by 1 base and J by 4 bases, leaving 16 bases between them. The length of the CDR3 is 16 residues. Written as DNA, the CDR3 is TGTGCCAGCAGCTTAGGCTCACCCCCGGTAAGCACTGAAGCTTTCTTT. It codes for CASSLGSPPVSTEAFF.

This clone was seen only once. This rearrangement joins TRBV5-1 to TRBJ1-3; 8 nucleotides agree with TRBD1. J gave up 0 bases and V 4 bases, and 3 bases lay outside the gene matches. This CDR3 has 15 amino acids. Per the germline V gene, CDR1 is SGHRS and CDR2 is YFSETQ. The DNA for the CDR3 is TGCGCCAGCAGCCTGGACAGGGACTCTGGAAACACCATATATTTT. This encodes CASSLDRDSGNTIYF.

The chain recombines TRBV9 with TRBJ2-1, with TRBD2 matching 11 bases. Germline V gene sequence: CDR1 SGDLS, CDR2 YYNGEE. Losses at the gene ends were 4 bases for V and 6 bases for J; bases not matched to a gene: 6. The CDR3 covers 15 residues. The CDR3 sequence is CASSFLAGGSNEQFF. The CDR3 DNA sequence: TGTGCCAGCAGCTTTTTAGCGGGGGGGTCCAATGAGCAGTTCTTC.

This chain connects TRBV6-2 or TRBV6-3 to TRBJ2-3, with D possibly TRBD2 on 5 matching bases. Germline V gene data show CDR1 as MNHEY and CDR2 as SVGEGT. CDR3 length: 13 residues. Trimming stripped 3 bases from V and 3 bases from J, with 7 bases between. The CDR3 is CASSYLATDTQYF. In DNA form, the CDR3 reads TGTGCCAGCAGTTATTTAGCGACAGATACGCAGTATTTT.

V usage is TRBV5-6 and J usage is TRBJ1-1; D call uncertain. Germline-derived CDR1 and CDR2 are SGHDT and YYEEEE. With 0 bases removed from V and 4 bases from J, the gap between germline ends came to 7 bases. The CDR3 loop spans 13 amino acids. The CDR3 bases are TGTGCCAGCAGCTTGGCCAGGCCCACTGAAGCTTTCTTT. The encoded protein is CASSLARPTEAFF.

The chain joins TRBV7-9 to TRBJ2-5; maybe TRBD2 (7 bases). This CDR3 has 14 amino acids. From germline, CDR1 is SEHNR and CDR2 FQNEAQ (reference sequence). V shed 0 bases and J shed 5 bases, with 10 bases lying between them. The CDR3 coding sequence is TGTGCCAGCAGCTTAGCGGAGGGGGGGGAGACCCAGTACTTC. It translates to CASSLAEGGETQYF. Based on the CDR3 plus reference TRBV7-9 and TRBJ2-5, the full variable domain is DTGVSQNPRHKITKRGQNVTFRCDPISEHNRLYWYRQTLGQGPEFLTYFQNEAQLEKSRLLSDRFSAERPKGSFSTLEIQRTEQGDSAMYLCASSLAEGGETQYFGPGTRLLVL.

This clone occurred once. The chain is built from TRBV11-2 and TRBJ1-1; 9 nucleotides match TRBD1. V dropped 5 bases and J dropped 3; count of bases not matched to a gene: 13. CDR1 and CDR2 from the germline V gene are SGHAT and FQNNGV. The CDR3 spans 17 residues. The CDR3 reads CASSMGQGWTMDTEAFF. In nucleotides, the CDR3 is TGTGCCAGCAGCATGGGACAGGGCTGGACCATGGACACTGAAGCTTTCTTT.

This clone was counted a single time. J is TRBJ2-5 and V is TRBV9; D is possibly TRBD2 (5 bases). The CDR3 is 13 residues long. The V and J ends lost 5 bases and 1 base respectively, with 9 bases between them. The germline gives CDR1 SGDLS, CDR2 YYNGEE. CDR3 region: CASSIASQETQYF. The DNA of the CDR3 is TGTGCCAGCAGTATAGCGAGCCAAGAGACCCAGTACTTC.

This clone occurred once. V and J are TRBV27 and TRBJ1-6, with D maybe TRBD1 (6 bases). Trimming left V 2 bases short and J 9 bases short, with 14 bases between. This CDR3 is 15 amino acids long. CDR1 MNHEY and CDR2 SMNVEV come from the germline V gene (reference sequence). The CDR3 loop is CASSLSGQLRSPLHF. The CDR3 DNA sequence: TGTGCCAGCAGTTTAAGTGGACAGTTACGTTCACCCCTCCACTTT.

The chain has TRBV5-1 and TRBJ2-3; 9 positions match TRBD2. The ends lost 4 bases at V and 3 bases at J; junction bases unmatched: 12. The CDR3 spans 17 residues. The germline V gene has CDR1 SGHRS and CDR2 YFSETQ. CDR3 loop: CASSRRLAGAQTDTQYF. CDR3 DNA sequence: TGCGCCAGCAGCAGGAGGTTAGCGGGGGCCCAAACAGATACGCAGTATTTT.

This sequence joins TRBV3-1 (or the pseudogene TRBV3-2) and TRBJ1-1; D is unclear. The CDR3 consists of 12 residues. Deletions cut 4 bases from V and 7 bases from J, with 10 bases between. Per the germline V gene, CDR1 is LGHDT and CDR2 is YNNKEL (reference sequence). The DNA of the CDR3 is TGTGCCAGCAGCCCCAACAGCTATGAAGCTTTCTTT. It specifies CASSPNSYEAFF.

The genes are TRBV4-3 and TRBJ1-1; D is unresolved. The CDR3 consists of 14 residues. Germline loops: CDR1 LGHNA, CDR2 YSLEER. V was pared by 0 bases and J by 1 base, with 6 bases between. The CDR3 nucleotides are TGCGCCAGCAGCCAAGACAGGCCGAACACTGAAGCTTTCTTT. Translated: CASSQDRPNTEAFF.

The rearrangement joins TRBV5-8 to TRBJ1-2, with 9 bases identical to TRBD1. This CDR3 spans 13 amino acids. CDR1 is SGHTS and CDR2 is YDEGEE in the germline V gene. With 3 bases clipped from V and 9 bases from J, the junction kept 6 bases outside the gene matches. CDR3 bases: TGTGCCAGCAGCTACGACAGGGGGAAGAGCTACACCTTC. It specifies CASSYDRGKSYTF.